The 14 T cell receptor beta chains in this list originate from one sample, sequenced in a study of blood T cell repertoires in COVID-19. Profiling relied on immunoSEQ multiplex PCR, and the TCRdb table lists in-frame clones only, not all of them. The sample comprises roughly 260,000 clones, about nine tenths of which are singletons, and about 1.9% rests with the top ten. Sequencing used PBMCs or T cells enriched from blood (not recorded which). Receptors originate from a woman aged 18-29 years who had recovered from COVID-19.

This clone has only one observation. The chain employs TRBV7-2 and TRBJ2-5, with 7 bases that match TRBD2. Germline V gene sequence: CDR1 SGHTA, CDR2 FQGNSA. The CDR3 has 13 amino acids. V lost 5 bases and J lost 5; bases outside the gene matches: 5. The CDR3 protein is CASSRGLMETQYF. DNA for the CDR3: TGTGCCAGCAGCAGGGGACTAATGGAGACCCAGTACTTC.

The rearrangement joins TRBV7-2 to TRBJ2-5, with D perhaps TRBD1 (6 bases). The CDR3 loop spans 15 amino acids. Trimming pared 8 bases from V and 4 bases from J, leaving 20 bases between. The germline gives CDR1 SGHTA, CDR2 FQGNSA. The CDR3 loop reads CASGLDRLQRETQYF. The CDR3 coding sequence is TGTGCCAGCGGGCTCGACAGGCTTCAGAGAGAGACCCAGTACTTC.

CDR3 DNA sequence: TGTGCCAGCACCCGCTATGGTCGCACTGAAGCTTTCTTT. Amino acids: CASTRYGRTEAFF. This sequence joins TRBV6-5 and TRBJ1-1; D call uncertain. The CDR3 consists of 13 residues. Trimming shortened V by 7 bases and J by 4 bases, and 13 bases separated the two germline ends. Germline CDR1 is MNHEY and CDR2 is SVGAGI.

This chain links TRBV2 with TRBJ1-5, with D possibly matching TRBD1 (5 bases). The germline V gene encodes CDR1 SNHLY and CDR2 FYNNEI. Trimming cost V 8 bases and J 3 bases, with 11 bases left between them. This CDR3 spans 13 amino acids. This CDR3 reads CASGLTVNQPQHF. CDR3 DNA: TGTGCCAGCGGCCTGACAGTCAATCAGCCCCAGCATTTT.

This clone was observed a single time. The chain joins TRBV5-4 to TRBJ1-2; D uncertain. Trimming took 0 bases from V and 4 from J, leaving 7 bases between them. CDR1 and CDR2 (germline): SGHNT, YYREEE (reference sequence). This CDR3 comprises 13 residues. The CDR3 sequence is CASSLDSLYGYTF. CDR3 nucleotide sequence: TGTGCCAGCAGCTTGGACAGCCTCTATGGCTACACCTTC.

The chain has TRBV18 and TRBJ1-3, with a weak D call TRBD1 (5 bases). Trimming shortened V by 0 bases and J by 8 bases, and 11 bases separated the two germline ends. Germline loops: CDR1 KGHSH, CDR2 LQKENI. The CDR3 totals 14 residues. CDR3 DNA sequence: TGTGCCAGCTCACCACCTCTCACCAGGGACACCATATATTTT. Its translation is CASSPPLTRDTIYF.

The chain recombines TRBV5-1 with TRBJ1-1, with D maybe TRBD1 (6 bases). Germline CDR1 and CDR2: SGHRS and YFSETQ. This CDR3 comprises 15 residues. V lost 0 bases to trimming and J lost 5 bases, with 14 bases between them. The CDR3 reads CASSLGPTGYTEAFF. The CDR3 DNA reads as TGCGCCAGCAGCTTGGGTCCGACAGGATATACTGAAGCTTTCTTT.

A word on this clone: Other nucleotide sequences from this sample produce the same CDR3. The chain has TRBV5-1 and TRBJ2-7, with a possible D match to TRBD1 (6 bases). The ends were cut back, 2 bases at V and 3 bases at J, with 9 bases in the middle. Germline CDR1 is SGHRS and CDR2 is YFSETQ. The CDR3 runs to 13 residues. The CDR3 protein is CASSLGQSYEQYF. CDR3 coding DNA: TGCGCCAGCAGCTTAGGACAGAGCTACGAGCAGTACTTC.

In nucleotides, the CDR3 is TGTGCCAGCAGTGAGTGGAGGACTAACTATGGCTACACCTTC. Protein product: CASSEWRTNYGYTF. The chain joins TRBV25-1 to TRBJ1-2; D unclear. In germline, CDR1 is MGHDK, CDR2 SYGVNS. The germline V and J ends were trimmed by 3 bases and 0 bases, with 8 bases remaining between them. The CDR3 runs to 14 residues.

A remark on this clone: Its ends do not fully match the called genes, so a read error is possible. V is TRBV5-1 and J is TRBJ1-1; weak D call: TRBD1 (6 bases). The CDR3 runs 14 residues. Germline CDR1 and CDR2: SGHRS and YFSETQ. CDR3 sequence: CASSLGTENAEAFF. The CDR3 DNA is TGCGCCAGCAGCTTGGGGACAGAGAACGCTGAAGCTTTCTTT. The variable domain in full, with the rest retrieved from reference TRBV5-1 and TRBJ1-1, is KAGVTQTPRYLIKTRGQQVTLSCSPISGHRSVSWYQQTPGQGLQFLFEYFSETQRNKGNFPGRFSGRQFSNSRSEMNVSTLELGDSALYLCASSLGTENAEAFFGQGTRLTVV.

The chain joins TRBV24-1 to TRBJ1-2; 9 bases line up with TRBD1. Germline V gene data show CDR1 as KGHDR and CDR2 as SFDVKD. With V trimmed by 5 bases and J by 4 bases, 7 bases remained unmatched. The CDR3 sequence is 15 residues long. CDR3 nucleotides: TGTGCCACCAGTGGCGACAGGGGGGGTATCTATGGCTACACCTTC. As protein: CATSGDRGGIYGYTF.

The CDR3 protein is CASSSTGGNYGYTF. The CDR3 DNA reads as TGTGCCAGCAGCTCGACAGGGGGGAACTATGGCTACACCTTC. The V gene is TRBV7-9, the J gene TRBJ1-2; 9 bases agree with TRBD1. The trim removed 4 bases at V and 2 bases at J, leaving 2 bases unmatched. The CDR3 length is 14 residues. Germline CDR1 is SEHNR and CDR2 is FQNEAQ (reference sequence).

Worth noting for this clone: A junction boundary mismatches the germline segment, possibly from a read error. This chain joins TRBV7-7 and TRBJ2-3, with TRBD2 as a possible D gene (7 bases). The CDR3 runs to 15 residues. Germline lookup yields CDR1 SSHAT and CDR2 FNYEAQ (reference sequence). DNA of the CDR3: TGTGCTAGCAGCTTAGGGGGGGGCCTTTCTGATACGCAGTATTTT. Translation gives CASSLGGGLSDTQYF.

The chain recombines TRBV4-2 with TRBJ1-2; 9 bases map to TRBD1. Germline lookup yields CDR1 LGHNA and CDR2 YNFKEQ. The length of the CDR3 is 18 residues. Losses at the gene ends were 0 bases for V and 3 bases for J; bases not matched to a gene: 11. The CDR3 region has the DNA TGTGCCAGCAGCCAAGACCTCGTAACAGGGGGCATGTACTATGGCTACACCTTC. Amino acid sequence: CASSQDLVTGGMYYGYTF.